The 8 T cell receptor beta chains given below trace back to one sample, sequenced in a study of shared T cell receptors in the human thymus. Libraries were prepared by immunoSEQ multiplex PCR; TCRdb keeps only in-frame clonotypes and omits some of them. The table includes 600,000 to 900,000 clones, 80% to 90% detected once. This sample also belongs to another study, concerning human thymus T cells.

The sample comprised thymocytes. The receptors come from a girl younger than two with a congenital heart defect.

The rearrangement uses TRBV5-1 and TRBJ2-6, with D possibly TRBD1 on 6 matching bases. Trimming pared 6 bases from V and 0 bases from J, leaving 16 bases between. The CDR3 is 17 amino acids. Looked up from germline, CDR1 is SGHRS and CDR2 is YFSETQ. Here the CDR3 reads CASTYHYRDSGANVLTF. CDR3 in DNA: TGCGCCAGCACGTACCACTACAGGGACTCTGGGGCCAACGTCCTGACTTTC.

The chain is built from TRBV5-6 and TRBJ1-1; 8 positions match TRBD1. The trim removed 0 bases at V and 5 bases at J, leaving 12 bases unmatched. CDR1 and CDR2 (germline): SGHDT, YYEEEE. This CDR3 is 17 amino acids long. CDR3 coding DNA: TGTGCCAGCAGCTTGGGAGAGGGGACCAGGGGGCCTACTGAAGCTTTCTTT. Translating gives CASSLGEGTRGPTEAFF.

This sequence joins TRBV9 and TRBJ2-2; D may be TRBD2 (6 bases). Trimming pared 3 bases from V and 3 bases from J, leaving 15 bases between. Germline V gives CDR1 SGDLS, CDR2 YYNGEE. This CDR3 is 16 amino acids long. CDR3 nucleotides: TGTGCCAGCAGCGGAGAAGGGACTCTCCACACCGGGGAGCTGTTTTTT. Its protein is CASSGEGTLHTGELFF.

This sequence joins TRBV15 and TRBJ2-3; TRBD2 matches 7 bases. J lost 0 bases, V lost 1 base, and 7 bases had no gene match. The germline gives CDR1 LNHNV, CDR2 YYDKDF (reference sequence). The CDR3 is made up of 17 amino acids. CDR3: CATSRVDGGSSTDTQYF. The CDR3 DNA is TGTGCCACCAGCAGAGTCGACGGGGGGTCTAGCACAGATACGCAGTATTTT.

This clone was detected once. V gene TRBV19 combines with J gene TRBJ1-2; no firm D call. Trimming shortened V by 5 bases and J by 6 bases, and 4 bases separated the two germline ends. The CDR3 is 10 residues long. Germline V CDR1 and CDR2: LNHDA, SQIVND (reference sequence). DNA of the CDR3: TGTGCCAGTAGTTTAAATGGCTACACCTTC. Its protein product is CASSLNGYTF.

This rearrangement joins TRBV27 to TRBJ2-2; no definite D call. Trimming took 0 bases from V and 3 from J, leaving 5 bases between them. Germline V CDR1 and CDR2: MNHEY, SMNVEV (reference sequence). This CDR3 comprises 14 residues. The CDR3 sequence is CASSLSADTGELFF. The DNA of the CDR3 is TGTGCCAGCAGTTTATCGGCAGACACCGGGGAGCTGTTTTTT.

The J gene is TRBJ1-2, the V gene TRBV12-5; the D gene is possibly TRBD1 (5 bases). This CDR3 is built from 16 residues. V lost 1 base and J lost 7, with 19 bases in between. In germline, CDR1 is LGHNT, CDR2 FRNRAP. The CDR3 coding sequence is TGTGCTAGTGGTTTGGGACAGACCTGGTCTTCGGGTGGCTACACCTTC. It yields the protein CASGLGQTWSSGGYTF.

CDR3 nucleotide sequence: TGTGCCACCAGCTTTCGGACAGGGAAGTTCGAAGCTTTCTTT. It is translated as CATSFRTGKFEAFF. The chain links TRBV15 to TRBJ1-1; 8 bases line up with TRBD1. In germline, CDR1 is LNHNV, CDR2 YYDKDF (reference sequence). After removal of 5 bases from V and 8 bases from J, the junction contained 10 bases not matched to a gene. This CDR3 spans 14 amino acids.